A single sample is the source of the 11 T cell receptor beta chains below, sequenced in a study of spatial heterogeneity in lung cancer. Each CDR3 protein gets one entry after TCRdb re-called the 5' RACE reads with MiXCR. The table lists almost 75,000 distinct CDR3 sequences, roughly 15% of them singletons. Time point described: sample taken at primary tumor resection. Without sorting, whole RNA was sequenced from tumor, nontumor lung or frozen PBMC. Sequencing was performed on PBMCs, taken at surgery. The receptors originated from a male donor with early-stage non-small cell lung cancer.

The chain uses TRBV20-1 and TRBJ1-5; tentative D call: TRBD1 (5 bases). Trimming stripped 0 bases from V and 2 bases from J, with 23 bases between. The CDR3 loop spans 19 amino acids. CDR1 is DFQATT, CDR2 SNEGSKA, per germline (reference sequence). CDR3 nucleotides: TGCAGTGCTAGAGATGTGACCCTTACAGGCCTCGGGGGCAATCAGCCCCAGCATTTT. Translated, it gives CSARDVTLTGLGGNQPQHF.

This clonotype was counted a few times. The CDR3 bases are TGTGCCAGCTCACCCTCCTTAAGCGGACTCACAGATACGCAGTATTTT. This encodes CASSPSLSGLTDTQYF. The chain employs TRBV18 and TRBJ2-3; perhaps TRBD2 as D (5 bases). The CDR3 length is 16 residues. The germline V and J ends were trimmed by 3 bases and 2 bases, with 15 bases remaining between them. CDR1 is KGHSH and CDR2 is LQKENI in the germline V gene.

In this sample, this clonotype turned up a few times. The V call is TRBV6-2 or TRBV6-3, the J call TRBJ1-1; 8 bases map to TRBD1. Germline V gene lookup returns CDR1 MNHEY and CDR2 SVGEGT. CDR3 length: 16 amino acids. V was pared by 0 bases and J by 4 bases, with 7 bases of the junction left unmatched. CDR3 in amino acids: CASSYSIRGRSTEAFF. Here the CDR3 DNA reads TGTGCCAGCAGTTACTCGATCAGGGGGCGAAGCACTGAAGCTTTCTTT.

This clonotype turned up a few times. This sequence joins TRBV7-6 and TRBJ1-3; perhaps TRBD1 as D (5 bases). From germline, CDR1 is SGHVS and CDR2 FNYEAQ. This CDR3 spans 16 amino acids. Trimming took off 5 bases at V and 0 bases at J, with 14 bases between the two ends. CDR3 amino acids: CASSPSGASSGNTIYF. The DNA of the CDR3 is TGTGCCAGCAGCCCTAGCGGGGCATCCTCTGGAAACACCATATATTTT. Looking up the rest from reference TRBV7-6 and TRBJ1-3 gives the full variable domain: GAGVSQSPRYKVTKRGQDVALRCDPISGHVSLYWYRQALGQGPEFLTYFNYEAQQDKSGLPNDRFSAERPEGSISTLTIQRTEQRDSAMYRCASSPSGASSGNTIYFGEGSWLTVV.

The CDR3 DNA is TGCAGTGCTAGCTCCGGGCGGGGGTCAAAGTCCCAGCATTTT. It encodes CSASSGRGSKSQHF. V and J are TRBV20-1 and TRBJ1-5; D is perhaps TRBD1 (5 bases). CDR3 size: 14 residues. CDR1 DFQATT and CDR2 SNEGSKA come from the germline V gene (reference sequence). The V and J ends lost 3 bases and 11 bases respectively, with 20 bases between them.

This clonotype has at least ten counts. The rearrangement joins TRBV5-1 to TRBJ2-6; 13 bases line up with TRBD2. V lost 3 bases to trimming and J lost 4 bases; unmatched junction nucleotides: 10. CDR3 length: 19 residues. Germline CDR1 SGHRS, CDR2 YFSETQ. CDR3 residues: CASSSAGLAGVSGANVLTF. The CDR3 bases are TGCGCCAGCAGCTCGGCCGGACTAGCGGGAGTCTCCGGGGCCAACGTCCTGACTTTC. The full variable domain, with the rest looked up from reference TRBV5-1 and TRBJ2-6, is KAGVTQTPRYLIKTRGQQVTLSCSPISGHRSVSWYQQTPGQGLQFLFEYFSETQRNKGNFPGRFSGRQFSNSRSEMNVSTLELGDSALYLCASSSAGLAGVSGANVLTFGAGSRLTVL.

This clonotype was observed a handful of times. V is TRBV23-1 and J is TRBJ2-1; D gene uncertain. TRBV23-1 is recorded as an ORF, its role being uncertain. The CDR3 is made up of 15 amino acids. Deletions cut 0 bases from V and 5 bases from J, with 11 bases between. The CDR3 DNA reads as TGCGCCAGCAGTCAATCGTGGAAGGCGGACAATGAGCAGTTCTTC. Translating gives CASSQSWKADNEQFF.

The rearrangement uses TRBV6-5 and TRBJ1-2; unclear D gene. There are 16 residues in the CDR3. Trimming took off 4 bases at V and 4 bases at J, with 19 bases between the two ends. The germline CDR1 and CDR2 sequences are MNHEY and SVGAGI. The CDR3 here is CASSSPQREGSYGYTF. CDR3 sequence (DNA): TGTGCCAGCAGTTCCCCTCAACGCGAGGGCTCCTATGGCTACACCTTC.

This chain uses TRBV5-6 with TRBJ2-2; D possibly corresponds to TRBD1 (5 bases). This CDR3 is built from 14 residues. Germline V gene data show CDR1 as SGHDT and CDR2 as YYEEEE. V lost 2 bases and J 5 bases, leaving 10 bases between the germline ends. CDR3 in amino acids: CASSFRATTGELFF. The DNA of the CDR3 is TGTGCCAGCAGCTTCAGGGCCACTACCGGGGAGCTGTTTTTT.

In regard to this clonotype: Germline is not matched at one junction end, which may reflect a read error. The chain combines TRBV6-2 or TRBV6-3 with TRBJ2-7; the D gene is possibly TRBD2 (5 bases). The CDR3 extends over 15 amino acids. Germline lookup yields CDR1 MNHEY and CDR2 SVGEGT. The CDR3 DNA follows: TGTGTCAGCAGCACGGTCCGGGGATTCCCCTACGAGCAGTACTTC. It encodes CVSSTVRGFPYEQYF.

Ten or more counts support this clonotype. The chain recombines TRBV7-9 with TRBJ1-4; no definite D call. This CDR3 is 16 amino acids long. Germline assignment: CDR1 SEHNR and CDR2 FQNEAQ (reference sequence). Trimming took 0 bases from V and 1 from J, leaving 9 bases between them. CDR3 nucleotide sequence: TGTGCCAGCAGCTTAGCGGACGGCGGAACTAATGAAAAACTGTTTTTT. This sequence encodes CASSLADGGTNEKLFF.